This is a list of T cell receptor beta chains from one sample in a study of T cells in tumors after PD-1 blockade. Data came from immunoSEQ multiplex PCR; TCRdb stores just in-frame clones and leaves some out. There are tens of thousands of clones in the sample; roughly three quarters occur only once, and 8% to 10% lies in the top ten. Sequenced material: PBMCs, taken before anti-PD-1 therapy. All receptors come from a human donor with advanced basal cell or squamous cell carcinoma (not recorded which). CDR3s include the opening cysteine and the closing phenylalanine or tryptophan. A D gene is named only where the DNA matches it firmly. The listing skips clone size in some rows; elsewhere it reads once, few, many or a size class.

abundance	v_gene	d_gene	j_gene	CDR3aa	CDR3nt
once	TRBV5-1	-	TRBJ2-3	CASSLEGRGGGTDTQYF	TGCGCCAGCAGCTTGGAAGGCAGGGGAGGAGGCACAGATACGCAGTATTTT
-	TRBV9	TRBD2	TRBJ2-3	CASSVAPGTSGGRDTQYF	TGTGCCAGCAGCGTAGCGCCCGGGACTAGCGGGGGGCGGGATACGCAGTATTTT
-	TRBV2	TRBD1	TRBJ2-6	CASRRLMGQGGPGANVLTF	TGTGCCAGCAGGCGCCTGATGGGACAGGGGGGGCCTGGGGCCAACGTCCTGACTTTC
-	TRBV5-5	-	TRBJ1-6	CASSFIEDNSPLHF	TGTGCCAGCAGCTTCATAGAAGACAATTCACCCCTCCACTTT
-	TRBV5-8	-	TRBJ1-2	CASRVGRLSYTF	TGTGCCAGCAGAGTGGGCAGGCTTAGCTACACCTTC
-	TRBV9	-	TRBJ2-1	CASTKEGVYGSGNEQFF	TGTGCCAGCACCAAGGAGGGGGTGTACGGGAGCGGGAATGAGCAGTTCTTC
-	TRBV3-1/TRBV3-2	-	TRBJ2-7	CASSQDSRGSTYEQYF	TGTGCCAGCAGCCAAGACTCGAGGGGGTCCACCTACGAGCAGTACTTC
-	TRBV2	-	TRBJ1-3	CASSEEGTGSGNTIYF	TGTGCCAGCAGTGAAGAAGGTACAGGGTCTGGAAACACCATATATTTT
-	TRBV19	TRBD2	TRBJ2-5	CASAGLAGDLAQYF	TGTGCCAGTGCGGGGCTAGCGGGGGATTTGGCCCAGTACTTC
-	TRBV9	-	TRBJ1-2	CASSGQGANYGYTF	TGTGCCAGCAGCGGTCAGGGAGCTAACTATGGCTACACCTTC
-	TRBV28	TRBD2	TRBJ2-5	CASSPFGGSWGETQYF	TGTGCCAGCAGCCCGTTTGGCGGGAGTTGGGGAGAGACCCAGTACTTC
few	TRBV28	-	TRBJ2-5	CASSSLETQYF	TGTGCCAGCAGTTCTCTGGAGACCCAGTACTTC
-	TRBV7-9	TRBD1	TRBJ1-6	CASSSGQENSPLHF	TGTGCCAGCAGCTCCGGACAGGAAAATTCACCCCTCCACTTT
few	TRBV11-1	TRBD1	TRBJ2-7	CASSRTGQGNSYEQYF	TGTGCCAGCAGCCGGACGGGACAGGGGAACTCCTACGAGCAGTACTTC
-	TRBV6-6	-	TRBJ2-7	CASSYSGGEQYF	TGTGCCAGCAGTTACTCTGGTGGCGAGCAGTACTTC
few	TRBV12-5	-	TRBJ2-7	CASGLKPGALTYEQYF	TGTGCTAGTGGTCTCAAACCAGGGGCGCTAACCTACGAGCAGTACTTC
-	TRBV28	-	TRBJ1-1	CASSWPGEAFF	TGTGCCAGCAGTTGGCCAGGGGAAGCTTTCTTT
-	TRBV3-1/TRBV3-2	-	TRBJ1-5	CASSQGNSNQPQHF	TGTGCCAGCAGCCAGGGCAACAGCAATCAGCCCCAGCATTTT
-	TRBV6-5	-	TRBJ1-2	CASSLQGKRDGYTF	TGTGCCAGCAGTTTACAGGGTAAAAGAGATGGCTACACCTTC
medium-sized	TRBV4-1	-	TRBJ2-7	CASSQWVTTTEQYF	TGCGCCAGCAGCCAATGGGTCACGACAACGGAGCAGTACTTC
-	TRBV7-9	TRBD1	TRBJ2-4	CASSPTGAKNIQYF	TGTGCCAGCAGCCCGACAGGGGCCAAAAACATTCAGTACTTC
-	TRBV18	-	TRBJ2-2	CASSPQRSYTGELFF	TGTGCCAGCTCACCACAAAGGAGTTACACCGGGGAGCTGTTTTTT
-	TRBV5-6	-	TRBJ2-3	CASSFSSVRSTDTQYF	TGTGCCAGCAGCTTTTCGTCAGTCAGGAGCACAGATACGCAGTATTTT